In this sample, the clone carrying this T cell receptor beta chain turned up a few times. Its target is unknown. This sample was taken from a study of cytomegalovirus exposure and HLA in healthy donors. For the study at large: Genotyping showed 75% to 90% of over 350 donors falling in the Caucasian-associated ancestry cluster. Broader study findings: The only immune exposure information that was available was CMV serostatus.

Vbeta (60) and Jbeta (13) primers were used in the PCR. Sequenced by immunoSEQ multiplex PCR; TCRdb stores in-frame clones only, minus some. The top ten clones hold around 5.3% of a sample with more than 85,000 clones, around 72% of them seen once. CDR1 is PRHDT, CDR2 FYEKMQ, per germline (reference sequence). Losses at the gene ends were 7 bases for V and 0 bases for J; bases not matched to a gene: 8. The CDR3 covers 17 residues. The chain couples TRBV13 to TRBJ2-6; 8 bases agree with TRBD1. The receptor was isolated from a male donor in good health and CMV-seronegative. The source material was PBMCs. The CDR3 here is CASIGQGSFSGANVLTF. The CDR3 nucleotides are TGTGCCAGCATCGGACAGGGATCCTTCTCTGGGGCCAACGTCCTGACTTTC.